This T cell receptor (beta chain) was profiled in a study of T-cell reconstitution after alpha-beta-depleted transplantation in children. Preparation of the TCRbeta library involved a method that used unique molecular identifiers. TCRdb itself ran the PCR reads through MiXCR, one entry per CDR3 protein. The sample yields some 460,000 distinct CDR3 sequences, 15% to 20% seen once. Concerning this clonotype itself: Its antigen is undetermined.

General study findings and limits: Reported findings indicate that, about two months after transplant, alpha-beta T cells came from several hundred expanded clones, which were derived from non-depleted graft cells. Hyperexpanded clones declined; after one year, newly produced T cells mostly supplied diversity. Recipient T cells and thymic progenitors that survived were the source of the high TCRbeta diversity seen at day 60 in some patients.

The specimen comprised PBMCs, mostly from graft donor cells, sampled 360 days after TCRalphabeta/CD19-depleted stem cell transplant. The source of this sequence is a boy in the first two years of life who had a stem cell transplant for Wiskott-Aldrich syndrome, so the T cells may come from the graft donor.

The CDR3 loop reads CASSLVGQRGPHEQYF. As DNA, the CDR3 is TGTGCCAGCAGTTTAGTTGGTCAGCGGGGCCCTCACGAGCAGTACTTC. V gene TRBV12-3 or TRBV12-4 combines with J gene TRBJ2-7; 7 bases fit TRBD2. This CDR3 has 16 amino acids. The ends lost 1 base at V and 5 bases at J; junction bases unmatched: 11.